The source of this T cell receptor beta chain is a study of OX40 agonist ivuxolimab in advanced cancers. Study-level background: Age averaged 60 years (range about 20 to 80), and less than 85% were male.

Enrollment shut out patients with autoimmune disease history or systemic immunosuppression. Generated by immunoSEQ multiplex PCR, the TCRdb table keeps only in-frame clones and is missing some. The data show 9,500 to 15,000 clones, roughly 75% seen once. Here the sequenced sample was CD4+ or CD8+ T cells sorted from blood, taken in a trial of the OX40 agonist ivuxolimab. The source is an adult with an advanced solid tumor such as melanoma, head and neck, liver or kidney cancer.

CDR3: CASNPAGNTEAFF. The CDR3 DNA reads TGTGCCAGTAACCCAGCAGGGAACACTGAAGCTTTCTTT. The chain uses TRBV19 and TRBJ1-1; D not resolved. CDR1 and CDR2 (germline): LNHDA, SQIVND (reference sequence). The CDR3 is 13 residues long. V was cut by 7 bases and J by 1 base, with 10 bases left in between. The variable domain in full, with the rest retrieved from reference TRBV19 and TRBJ1-1, is DGGITQSPKYLFRKEGQNVTLSCEQNLNHDAMYWYRQDPGQGLRLIYYSQIVNDFQKGDIAEGYSVSREKKESFPLTVTSAQKNPTAFYLCASNPAGNTEAFFGQGTRLTVV.